These 5 T cell receptor beta chains were all obtained from the same sample, sequenced in a study of blood T cell repertoires in COVID-19 (dated by TCRdb to about 2020). Library method: the immunoSEQ multiplex PCR assay. Here the immuneACCESS table is served through TCRdb, limited to in-frame sequences with V and J called. Missing clones are a known gap in these copies; in checked studies unresolved V genes cover under half, and the rest lacks a known reason. The sample contains about 190,000 clones, 80% of them found a single time. Clones ranked in the top ten supply approximately 6.9% of the sample. The sequencing input was peripheral blood. These receptors were collected from a man aged 60-69 years with acute or convalescent COVID-19.

The chain is built from TRBV11-2 and TRBJ2-1; D is possibly TRBD1 (6 bases). CDR3 size: 17 residues. The germline V gene has CDR1 SGHAT and CDR2 FQNNGV. V was shortened by 2 bases and J by 2 bases, with 16 bases between the two germline ends. The CDR3 DNA reads TGTGCCAGCAGCTTAACGATTGTTCAGGGGCCCTACAATGAGCAGTTCTTC. Translating it yields CASSLTIVQGPYNEQFF. Full variable domain (rest looked up from reference TRBV11-2 and TRBJ2-1): EAGVAQSPRYKIIEKRQSVAFWCNPISGHATLYWYQQILGQGPKLLIQFQNNGVVDDSQLPKDRFSAERLKGVDSTLKIQPAKLEDSAVYLCASSLTIVQGPYNEQFFGPGTRLTVL.

The CDR3 loop reads CASSLITGGAFF. DNA for the CDR3: TGTGCCAGCAGCTTAATTACAGGCGGAGCTTTCTTT. The chain carries TRBV11-1 and TRBJ1-1; tentative D call: TRBD1 (5 bases). Germline V gene sequence: CDR1 SGHAT, CDR2 FQDESV (reference sequence). The CDR3 has 12 amino acids. V gave up 2 bases and J gave up 10 bases, with 11 bases separating them.

J is TRBJ2-7 and V is TRBV30; 7 nucleotides match TRBD2. CDR3 length equals 14 residues. The V and J ends lost 6 bases and 1 base, in that order; junction bases with no gene match: 9. CDR1 is GTSNPN, CDR2 SVGIG, per germline (reference sequence). The CDR3 spells CACSLAVYSYEQYF. Written as DNA, the CDR3 is TGTGCCTGTTCGCTAGCGGTCTATTCCTACGAGCAGTACTTC.

Here the CDR3 DNA reads TGTGCCAGCAAAGGCGGGGGGAATGGTCAGCCCCAGCATTTT. Its protein product is CASKGGGNGQPQHF. The chain joins TRBV28 to TRBJ1-5; weak D call: TRBD1 (5 bases). The CDR3 contains 14 residues. Trimming cost V 7 bases and J 6 bases, with 16 bases left between them. CDR1 MDHEN and CDR2 SYDVKM come from the germline V gene.

The rearrangement joins TRBV7-9 to TRBJ2-5; D is possibly TRBD2 (6 bases). The length of the CDR3 is 13 residues. V dropped 3 bases and J dropped 3 bases, with 8 bases sitting between them. Germline CDR1 is SEHNR and CDR2 is FQNEAQ (reference sequence). This chain's CDR3 is CASSLTREETQYF. CDR3 in DNA: TGTGCCAGCAGCTTGACTAGAGAAGAGACCCAGTACTTC.